This T cell receptor beta chain was sequenced for a study of cytomegalovirus exposure and HLA in healthy donors. It was with 60 Vbeta and 13 Jbeta primers that the PCR ran. TCRdb keeps only in-frame clones here, not all; method: immunoSEQ multiplex PCR. The data show some 70,000 clones, approximately 82% seen once. Germline lookup yields CDR1 GTSNPN and CDR2 SVGIG (reference sequence). The CDR3 contains 16 residues. The V and J ends lost 6 bases and 7 bases respectively, with 24 bases between them. Details on this clone: Antigen unknown.

Study-wide results and caveats: Later work associated 17,000 or so TCR beta sequences with HLA alleles at 0.05 false discovery rate.

Sequencing was done on a sample of PBMCs. V and J are TRBV30 and TRBJ2-2, with D perhaps TRBD1 (6 bases). The sequence derives from a man between 18 and 29 years old in good health and CMV-seronegative. Written as DNA, the CDR3 is TGTGCCTGCACAGGGTCTCGGGACCACGCGATCGGGGAGCTGTTTTTT. Translated, it gives CACTGSRDHAIGELFF.